This T cell receptor (beta chain) is drawn from a study of blood T cell repertoires in COVID-19. About the study: The samples span acute and convalescent COVID-19 from the United States, Italy and Spain. Sources were T cells, B-cell-depleted T cells, or PBMCs; the material itself was cDNA or gDNA.

Under the authors' procedure: Reference gene primer amplification gave estimated nucleated cell counts. Assay: immunoSEQ multiplex PCR; the TCRdb copy retains only in-frame clones and omits some. V, J and clone size are those of that table, while D and trimming were read from the DNA. The repertoire holds 300,000 to 400,000 clones, with roughly 90% as singletons. Seattle's enrolled individuals joined amid active infection and were then monitored longitudinally. The CDR3 contains 12 residues. With V trimmed by 1 base and J by 7 bases, 0 bases remained unmatched. The chain has TRBV12-3 or TRBV12-4 and TRBJ1-1; 7 bases agree with TRBD1. Sequenced material: peripheral blood. The sequence derives from a man aged 25 to 40 with COVID-19, enrolled during active disease. In nucleotides, the CDR3 is TGTGCCAGCAGTTTAGGGACAGGTGAAGCTTTCTTT. It yields the protein CASSLGTGEAFF.